This T cell receptor (beta chain) originates from a study of blood T cells in healthy people across ages. Healthy Caucasians from Russia aged about 6 to 90 served as donors. This clonotype came up a few times. Its antigen is unidentified. For the second PCR, which ran for roughly 7 to 11 cycles, a sample-barcoded 5' primer and a J-beta primer mix were used. Each CDR3 protein gets one entry after TCRdb re-called the 5' RACE reads with MiXCR. Here the sample spans about 1.6 million distinct CDR3 sequences, about 31% being singletons. This CDR3 contains 14 residues. Germline CDR1 and CDR2: SGHAT and FQNNGV. V shed 5 bases and J 3 bases; nucleotides not matched to a gene: 5. Whole-study results and caveats: As age increased, TCR beta diversity per million T cells fell in a roughly linear fashion. Whereas aged donors had fewer naive CD4+ cells, long-lived donors had more of them and higher diversity.

The sequenced material came from blood. This clonotype was sampled from a woman aged 25-40 years in good health. The chain has TRBV11-2 and TRBJ2-7; TRBD1 aligns across 9 bases. CDR3 in amino acids: CASSTTGGIYEQYF. CDR3 DNA: TGTGCCAGCAGCACGACAGGGGGGATCTACGAGCAGTACTTC.